This TCR beta chain was sequenced in a study of T-cell reconstitution after alpha-beta-depleted transplantation in children. Broader study findings: Most T-cell counts and diversity one year after the transplant came from T cells that were newly produced.

Researchers prepared the TCRbeta library using unique molecular identifiers, the study reports. TCRdb recomputed calls from the PCR reads with MiXCR, one row per CDR3 protein. The repertoire holds 580,000 or so distinct CDR3 sequences, with 20% to 25% as singletons. The CDR3 loop spans 18 amino acids. CDR1 is LGHNA and CDR2 is YNFKEQ in the germline V gene. V gave up 4 bases and J gave up 3 bases; unmatched junction bases: 10. This clonotype has ten or more counts. Its antigen is unidentified. The rearrangement links TRBV4-2 to TRBJ2-6, with 9 bases that match TRBD1. Here the sequenced sample was PBMCs, mostly from graft donor cells, taken 360 days after TCRalphabeta/CD19-depleted stem cell transplant. The TCR originated in a boy under two years old who had a stem cell transplant for acute myeloid leukemia, so the T cells may come from the graft donor. CDR3 sequence reads: CASSREIQGAYGANVLTF. DNA of the CDR3: TGTGCCAGCAGCCGGGAAATACAGGGGGCTTATGGGGCCAACGTCCTGACTTTC.